This TCR beta chain was documented in a study of metastatic and nonmetastatic thyroid tumors. On the study more broadly: Peripheral blood and tumor or nodule samples from malignant and benign thyroid patients were compared. Overall study findings and caveats: It was reported that TCR beta diversity was significantly higher in malignant thyroid tumors than benign nodules, in blood and tumor.

All patients were untreated before thyroid surgery. The CDR3 length is 13 residues. The germline CDR1 and CDR2 sequences are SQVTM and ANQGSEA. The V segment lost 6 bases and the J segment 5 bases; nucleotides outside the gene matches: 5. This clone has a count of ten or more. The target antigen is unknown. MiXCR re-clonotyped the PCR reads for TCRdb. The table lists roughly 40,000 clones, about 17% of them singletons. The receptor comes from a female donor with papillary thyroid cancer or a benign thyroid nodule (not recorded which). Some clones in this sample may be carry-over from other donors' samples. Sample: tumor tissue. This chain connects TRBV29-1 to TRBJ1-5; the match to TRBD1 covers 9 bases. The CDR3 reads CSVGQGPYQPQHF. In nucleotides, the CDR3 is TGCAGCGTAGGACAGGGGCCTTATCAGCCCCAGCATTTT.